This T cell receptor (beta chain) was observed in a study of blood T cell repertoires in COVID-19. Study background: The study drew acute and convalescent COVID-19 samples from the United States, Italy and Spain.

Enrolled during active infection, Seattle patients were then followed longitudinally. This clone appeared a few times. Per the germline V gene, CDR1 is LGHNT and CDR2 is FRNRAP. Between the trimmed V and J ends, which lost 6 bases and 1 base, there was a span of 13 bases. This CDR3 has 15 residues. Per the study methods: Scientists estimated how many nucleated cells there were by amplifying reference gene primers. Data came from immunoSEQ multiplex PCR; TCRdb stores just in-frame clones and leaves some out. V and J calls and clone size are as listed in that table; D and trimming were resolved from the DNA. This table has hundreds of thousands of clones, around 88% appearing once.

The sequenced material came from peripheral blood. The TCR comes from a woman aged 60 to 75 with COVID-19, enrolled during active disease. The chain links TRBV12-5 to TRBJ1-5; tentatively, D is TRBD1 (6 bases). In DNA form, the CDR3 reads TGTGCTAGTGGACCCGGGACACCAAGCAATCAGCCCCAGCATTTT. Its protein product is CASGPGTPSNQPQHF.